These T cell receptor beta chains were read from a single sample in a study of T cells after yellow fever vaccination. Each CDR3 protein is one row after TCRdb ran MiXCR on the 5' RACE reads. The sample lists fewer than 500,000 distinct CDR3 sequences, 18% occurring once. The sample consisted of PBMCs, taken before the yellow fever booster vaccination. These receptor sequences come from a man aged 18 to 29 who received the YFV17D yellow fever vaccine. Each CDR3 is given with its conserved first and last residue. The D gene is left open where the match is weak. Size is omitted from some rows. Given values are once, few, many or a class for expanded clones.

v_gene	j_gene	d_gene	abundance	CDR3aa	CDR3nt
TRBV5-5	TRBJ2-2	NA	few	CASSSRGEGRQGGNTGELFF	TGTGCCAGCAGCTCACGTGGGGAGGGGCGACAGGGAGGGAACACCGGGGAGCTGTTTTTT
TRBV11-1	TRBJ2-1	NA	few	CASSPTIQGVEQFF	TGTGCCAGCAGCCCAACCATCCAGGGAGTTGAGCAGTTCTTC
TRBV12-3/TRBV12-4	TRBJ2-3	TRBD1	NA	CASSLRGGRGFTDTQYF	TGTGCCAGCAGTTTAAGGGGTGGCAGGGGGTTTACAGATACGCAGTATTTT
TRBV20-1	TRBJ1-1	NA	NA	CSARNLGTEAFF	TGCAGTGCTAGAAACTTAGGGACTGAAGCTTTCTTT
TRBV6-1	TRBJ2-1	TRBD1	few	CASSEPGQGGNEQFF	TGTGCCAGCAGTGAACCGGGACAGGGAGGCAATGAGCAGTTCTTC
TRBV30	TRBJ2-6	TRBD1	NA	CAWNRGAGANVLTF	TGTGCCTGGAACAGGGGAGCTGGGGCCAACGTCCTGACTTTC
TRBV20-1	TRBJ2-5	NA	NA	CSATLGWETQYF	TGCAGTGCTACTCTGGGGTGGGAGACCCAGTACTTC
TRBV7-2	TRBJ1-1	NA	few	CASSSAGGTEAFF	TGTGCCAGCAGCTCGGCGGGTGGCACTGAAGCTTTCTTT
TRBV6-5	TRBJ2-2	TRBD1	few	CASQGAYATTGELFF	TGTGCCAGCCAGGGGGCCTACGCTACCACCGGGGAGCTGTTTTTT
TRBV11-2	TRBJ1-3	NA	few	CASRRVSTGNTIYF	TGTGCCAGCCGTCGGGTGTCGACTGGAAACACCATATATTTT
TRBV7-2	TRBJ2-1	TRBD1	NA	CASSLSGGKFF	TGTGCCAGCAGCTTATCAGGGGGAAAGTTCTTC
TRBV24-1	TRBJ2-1	NA	few	CATSTRPYNEQFF	TGTGCCACCTCGACTAGGCCCTACAATGAGCAGTTCTTC
TRBV12-3/TRBV12-4	TRBJ1-5	NA	few	CASSLDRLNQPQHF	TGTGCCAGCAGTTTGGACAGACTCAATCAGCCCCAGCATTTT
TRBV5-1	TRBJ2-2	NA	NA	CASSLAAEGDGELLF	TGCGCCAGCAGCTTGGCGGCAGAGGGGGACGGGGAGCTGCTTTTT
TRBV4-1	TRBJ2-1	TRBD1	NA	CASRQKYSGQRYNEQFF	TGCGCCAGCAGACAAAAGTATTCGGGACAGCGGTACAATGAGCAGTTCTTC
TRBV20-1	TRBJ1-6	NA	few	CSAIHRSSYNSPLHF	TGCAGTGCTATACATAGGAGCTCCTATAATTCACCCCTCCACTTT
TRBV7-9	TRBJ2-1	NA	few	CASTFRPGINEQFF	TGTGCCAGCACCTTCCGCCCGGGTATCAATGAGCAGTTCTTC
TRBV9	TRBJ1-2	NA	NA	CASSVFPGLYTF	TGTGCCAGCAGCGTTTTCCCGGGACTCTACACCTTC
TRBV5-5	TRBJ2-1	NA	NA	CASSPGQNNEQFF	TGTGCCAGCAGCCCCGGACAGAACAATGAGCAGTTCTTC
TRBV5-4	TRBJ1-1	NA	NA	CASSLKRGVEAFF	TGTGCCAGCAGCTTGAAACGGGGCGTTGAAGCTTTCTTT
TRBV4-3	TRBJ1-2	NA	once	CASSQELLGRGGYTF	TGCGCCAGCAGCCAAGAACTTTTGGGGAGGGGCGGCTACACCTTC
TRBV12-3/TRBV12-4	TRBJ1-2	NA	NA	CASSPRVNGYTF	TGTGCCAGCAGCCCTCGGGTGAATGGCTACACCTTC
TRBV7-2	TRBJ2-1	TRBD1	few	CASSRTGSNEQFF	TGTGCCAGCAGCAGGACAGGGAGCAATGAGCAGTTCTTC
TRBV6-5	TRBJ2-7	TRBD1	NA	CASSYRTGGYEQYF	TGTGCCAGCAGTTACAGGACAGGGGGCTACGAGCAGTACTTC
TRBV4-1	TRBJ2-3	NA	NA	CASSPKGRSPTDTQYF	TGCGCCAGCAGTCCCAAGGGCCGGAGTCCCACAGATACGCAGTATTTT
TRBV20-1	TRBJ2-7	TRBD1	many	CSARKTGTGGEQYF	TGCAGTGCTAGAAAAACCGGGACAGGGGGTGAGCAGTACTTC
TRBV25-1	TRBJ1-1	NA	NA	CASSGTELPEAFF	TGTGCCAGCAGTGGGACGGAGCTTCCTGAAGCTTTCTTT
TRBV5-1	TRBJ1-4	NA	few	CASGPTGTNEKLFF	TGCGCCAGCGGCCCGACAGGAACTAATGAAAAACTGTTTTTT
TRBV29-1	TRBJ1-1	NA	few	CSVLVQGSVPRDAFF	TGCAGCGTCCTTGTTCAGGGGTCTGTGCCCCGGGACGCTTTCTTT
TRBV6-5	TRBJ1-6	NA	NA	CASTEMSGSYNSPLHF	TGTGCCAGCACCGAAATGTCCGGGAGCTATAATTCACCCCTCCACTTT
TRBV7-2	TRBJ2-2	NA	few	CASSLAAGELFF	TGTGCCAGCAGCTTAGCGGCCGGGGAGCTGTTTTTT
TRBV7-2	TRBJ2-7	NA	NA	CASSPDGRRTYEQYF	TGTGCCAGCAGCCCAGATGGACGGCGAACCTACGAGCAGTACTTC
TRBV6-6	TRBJ1-1	NA	NA	CASTFGRSEAFF	TGTGCCAGCACCTTCGGGCGGAGTGAAGCTTTCTTT
TRBV7-2	TRBJ2-1	TRBD2	few	CASSSIAGGLYNEQFF	TGTGCCAGCAGCTCGATAGCGGGGGGCCTCTACAATGAGCAGTTCTTC
TRBV24-1	TRBJ2-3	NA	NA	CATSVPGRWTDTQYF	TGTGCCACCAGTGTCCCGGGACGTTGGACAGATACGCAGTATTTT
TRBV28	TRBJ2-1	NA	few	CASSYPGQYNEQFF	TGTGCCAGCAGTTACCCCGGACAGTACAATGAGCAGTTCTTC
TRBV12-3/TRBV12-4	TRBJ2-5	NA	NA	CASSLSRTKETQYF	TGTGCCAGCAGTCTCTCCCGGACCAAAGAGACCCAGTACTTC
TRBV15	TRBJ1-5	NA	NA	CATSRDPRELNQPQHF	TGTGCCACCAGCAGAGACCCCCGGGAACTCAATCAGCCCCAGCATTTT
TRBV4-3	TRBJ1-1	NA	many	CASSQDETEAFF	TGCGCCAGCAGCCAAGATGAAACTGAAGCTTTCTTT
TRBV10-2	TRBJ1-1	NA	few	CASRGWTGNVFTEAFF	TGCGCCAGCAGGGGTTGGACTGGGAACGTTTTCACTGAAGCTTTCTTT
TRBV4-3	TRBJ1-4	NA	few	CASSQVGGGESNEKLFF	TGCGCCAGCAGCCAAGTGGGGGGCGGGGAGTCTAATGAAAAACTGTTTTTT
TRBV10-3	TRBJ1-4	NA	NA	CASKSTNEKLFF	TGTGCCAGTAAATCAACTAATGAAAAACTGTTTTTT
TRBV6-5	TRBJ2-2	NA	NA	CASSSLALAGELFF	TGTGCCAGCAGTTCGCTGGCTCTGGCAGGGGAGCTGTTTTTT
TRBV29-1	TRBJ2-5	TRBD2	NA	CSVVTSGGALEETQYF	TGCAGCGTTGTAACTAGCGGGGGGGCCTTAGAAGAGACCCAGTACTTC
TRBV20-1	TRBJ2-3	TRBD1	NA	CSASGTGNTDTQYF	TGCAGTGCTAGTGGGACAGGGAATACAGATACGCAGTATTTT
TRBV7-2	TRBJ2-2	TRBD2	few	CASSPRLAGGSGELFF	TGTGCCAGCAGCCCTCGACTAGCGGGGGGTAGCGGGGAGCTGTTTTTT
TRBV28	TRBJ2-5	NA	few	CASSPRSTAPGTQYF	TGTGCCAGCAGCCCCAGGTCGACCGCCCCCGGGACCCAGTACTTC
TRBV9	TRBJ1-2	NA	many	CASSVSDRLSGYTF	TGTGCCAGCAGCGTAAGTGACAGGCTAAGTGGCTACACCTTC
TRBV18	TRBJ1-6	NA	NA	CASSQEVNNSPLHF	TGTGCCAGCTCACAGGAGGTTAATAATTCACCCCTCCACTTT
TRBV25-1	TRBJ2-4	TRBD1	few	CASSQTGDKNIQYF	TGTGCCAGCAGCCAGACAGGGGACAAAAACATTCAGTACTTC